One and the same sample provided the 3 T cell receptor beta chains below, sequenced in a study of response to subunit inactivated influenza vaccine. TCRdb ran MiXCR on the RT-PCR reads and lists one entry per CDR3 protein. In the table there are 500,000 to 600,000 distinct CDR3 sequences, 15% to 20% of which are singletons. The sample here was CD4+ T cells sorted from PBMCs, taken roughly 24 months after vaccination. Source of these receptors: a man aged 50 to 69 who received an inactivated influenza vaccine.

This clonotype appeared a few times. This sequence joins TRBV11-2 and TRBJ1-1; D is unresolved. Germline-derived CDR1 and CDR2 are SGHAT and FQNNGV. The CDR3 spans 13 residues. Deletions cut 5 bases from V and 10 bases from J, with 17 bases between. CDR3 DNA sequence: TGTGCCAGCAGCAATCCTCCAGGTGGATCAGCTTTCTTT. This gives the protein CASSNPPGGSAFF.

The table lists this clonotype with a few counts. The rearrangement uses TRBV29-1 and TRBJ2-4, with TRBD2 matching over 8 bases. V trimming: 1 base; J trimming: 2 bases; junction bases outside the gene matches: 7. Germline CDR1 reads SQVTM; CDR2 reads ANQGSEA. This CDR3 is built from 16 residues. CDR3 loop: CSVEGARGGTKNIQYF. The CDR3 DNA is TGCAGCGTTGAAGGGGCCCGGGGGGGAACCAAAAACATTCAGTACTTC.

V usage is TRBV5-1 and J usage is TRBJ2-2, with no clear D. This CDR3 comprises 15 residues. V was pared by 1 base and J by 0 bases, with 7 bases between. CDR1 and CDR2 (germline): SGHRS, YFSETQ. The CDR3 DNA sequence: TGCGCCAGCAGCTTGACCCAGGCGAACACCGGGGAGCTGTTTTTT. This gives the protein CASSLTQANTGELFF.